Presented here are 4 T cell receptor beta chains from one specimen sequenced in a study of cytomegalovirus exposure and HLA in healthy donors. Primers included in the PCR were 60 Vbeta and 13 Jbeta primers. TCRdb's copy holds only in-frame clones and misses some; the assay was immunoSEQ multiplex PCR. Seen here are about 190,000 clones, 70% to 80% observed once, and the top ten hold more than 1.5%. The source material was PBMCs. The source is a woman aged 45 to 65 in good health and CMV-seronegative.

This clone was found a few times. The rearrangement links TRBV10-3 to TRBJ1-2; maybe TRBD1 (6 bases). The CDR3 spans 13 residues. Germline V gives CDR1 ENHRY, CDR2 SYGVKD. V lost 6 bases to trimming and J lost 7 bases, with 15 bases between them. The DNA for the CDR3 is TGTGCCATCAGCCCAGGACAGCCTGGTGGCTACACCTTC. Amino acid sequence: CAISPGQPGGYTF.

This chain uses TRBV28 with TRBJ2-5; TRBD1 is a possible D gene (5 bases). The germline V gene has CDR1 MDHEN and CDR2 SYDVKM. With 2 bases removed from V and 2 bases from J, the gap between germline ends came to 12 bases. This CDR3 region has 15 residues. DNA of the CDR3: TGTGCCAGCAGTTTAAACCTCGGACAACAAGAGACCCAGTACTTC. Protein sequence: CASSLNLGQQETQYF.

The sample holds a few counts of this clone. V usage is TRBV6-6 and J usage is TRBJ1-1; 7 nucleotides line up with TRBD1. This CDR3 has 15 residues. Germline-derived CDR1 and CDR2 are MNHNY and SVGAGI (reference sequence). V trimming: 3 bases; J trimming: 0 bases; junction bases outside the gene matches: 4. CDR3 bases: TGTGCCAGCAGTTATTCCGGGACAGTGAACACTGAAGCTTTCTTT. Translated, it gives CASSYSGTVNTEAFF.

The chain combines TRBV6-6 with TRBJ1-5; 7 bases agree with TRBD1. Germline V gene data show CDR1 as MNHNY and CDR2 as SVGAGI (reference sequence). The CDR3 extends over 16 amino acids. After removal of 2 bases from V and 5 bases from J, the junction contained 9 bases not matched to a gene. The CDR3 sequence is CASSYARQGSDQPQHF. The CDR3, as DNA: TGTGCCAGCAGTTACGCCCGACAGGGATCCGATCAGCCCCAGCATTTT.